The source of this T cell receptor beta chain is a study of neoadjuvant nivolumab and ipilimumab in lung cancer. Comment on this clone: What it binds is unknown.

General observations from the study: Pathologic regression was not significantly tied to TCR clonality.

The table came from immunoSEQ multiplex PCR; TCRdb's copy has only in-frame clones and leaves some out. The sample lists roughly 30,000 clones, 90% occurring once. CDR1 is SNHLY and CDR2 is FYNNEI in the germline V gene. The CDR3 sequence is 16 residues long. Trimming took off 3 bases at V and 4 bases at J, with 18 bases between the two ends. The clonotype comes from an adult with non-small cell lung cancer. V and J are TRBV2 and TRBJ1-2, with D maybe TRBD1 (5 bases). Sequencing used peripheral blood, obtained after neoadjuvant nivolumab, alone or with ipilimumab, at or shortly before surgery. In DNA form, the CDR3 reads TGTGCCAGCAGTGAGGTGATCGGGGGAACAGGCTATGGCTACACCTTC. As protein: CASSEVIGGTGYGYTF.